Sequencing of this TCR beta chain was carried out in a study of identical twins (dated by TCRdb to about 2016). A note on the overall study: To test whether fetal clonotypes persist, this study deep-sequenced TCR alpha and beta repertoires from monozygotic twins, from unrelated adults of various ages, and from cord blood. To rule out contamination, the twin experiments were replicated at different times with different library preparation protocols. Here is what the overall study found, with its caveats: Abundant cord blood beta clonotypes had fewer insertions, young adult naive repertoires showed a similar but weaker trend, and memory repertoires showed no such trend. Out-of-frame TCR alpha sequences shared between twins showed an excess of low generation-probability sequences compared with coincidental sharing between unrelated individuals. Excess twin sharing in beta out-of-frame sequences was weaker because fewer shared sequences lowered the signal-to-noise ratio. Zero-insertion analyses could be partly confounded by invariant T cells such as MAIT and iNKT, although diverse VJ usage argued against such confounding for most clonotypes. Because the same donors could not be followed over many years, the conclusions depended on cross-sectional statistical analysis. In monozygotic twins, recombination models systematically underestimated out-of-frame TCR alpha sharing, but the models matched the sharing seen between unrelated individuals.

Library method: 5' RACE. TCRdb lists the instrument as Illumina HiSeq 2000. A universal primer binding site was introduced by template switching, and a unique molecular identifier was present in the final cDNA, enabling accurate counting of TCR cDNA molecules. Specific primers in the conserved constant-segment region were used to synthesize first-strand cDNA for the TCR alpha and beta chains. Each cDNA library was double barcoded, with a SMART-Mk sample barcode plus Illumina barcodes, to control for contamination. TruSeq adapter sequences and Illumina sample barcodes were added in two successive PCR steps. Sequencing of the TCR alpha and beta cDNA libraries was done on the Illumina HiSeq platform using custom primers. On the authors' methods: MiGEC was used to process raw reads and extract unique molecular identifiers, and MiXCR was used to find CDR3 positions. Recombination models were inferred per individual with the repgenHMM and IGoR tools using an EM algorithm. Shared clonotype analysis was performed with the tcR package in R, normalizing sharing by the product of cloneset sizes. Out-of-frame nonproductive sequences were analyzed to study raw recombination free of thymic and clonal selection effects. TCRdb redid the processing of the public reads, applying fastp at Q25 and MiXCR, and retained in-frame beta chains. Each entry merges the rows of one CDR3 protein and shows their most common DNA and genes. In this record, the V and J calls reflect TCRdb's handling and not the investigators' own analysis. Here the sample has roughly 750,000 distinct CDR3 sequences; around 20% occur a single time. More than 4% of the sample rests with the top ten.

V gives up 5 bases and J gives up 3 bases, and the segment between their germline ends measures 13 bases. The CDR3 has 14 amino acids, counting the end cysteine and phenylalanine. Left in the record is the CDR3 DNA by itself, 42 bases read in frame from the first base. CDR1 and CDR2, per the germline V gene (reference sequence), are SEHNR and FQNEAQ. This clonotype was observed a handful of times. The specificity of this receptor is unknown. No per-base quality is available; no much larger clone lies one base away. Every donor was a healthy Caucasian. Three pairs of female monozygotic twins, all aged roughly 18 to 29 years, were included in the twin cohort. The RNA used for TCR libraries was isolated from peripheral blood mononuclear cells. This same sample was also part of a study on T cells expressing NK-cell markers. That second report states: Roughly 8 donors provided sorted CD3+CD56+NKG2C+, CD3+CD56+NKG2C- and CD3+CD56-NKG2C+ T-cell subsets, whose TCR beta-chain repertoires were profiled. Among the eight sequenced donors, only one was HCMV-seronegative, while the other seven were HCMV-seropositive. To restrict sorting to alphabetaTCR-expressing T cells, an anti-gammadeltaTCR antibody was added in several experiments. For roughly 6 donors, the dominant CD3+CD56+NKG2C+ clonotypes were among the top 10 CD8+ clonotypes and accounted for roughly 1.0-7.5% of CD8+ T cells. Those dominant clonotypes were again the most abundant among CD3+CD56-NKG2C+ cells in several donors, at about 28.3-65%. It remained unclear whether the expanded NKG2C-expressing T cell clones were specific for HCMV antigens. All eight donors whose samples were sequenced were randomly selected healthy volunteers, three of them men and five women. HCMV-specific IgG was detected in serum with a commercial ELISA kit to determine HCMV serostatus. For about 6 donors, unsorted PBMC were also used to sequence bulk peripheral blood T-cell repertoires. MIGEC was used to demultiplex reads and group the reads by UMI, and MiTCR was used to assemble and quantify clonotypes. Only TCR cDNA sequences supported by at least two reads were kept to exclude erroneous sequences. The tcR package was used for downstream repertoire analysis, and clonotypes were matched between fractions using CDR3 nucleotide sequence together with V segment. VDJmatch was used to annotate antigen specificity against VDJdb, with one amino acid substitution in CDR3 allowed.

This TCR was recovered from a woman aged 18-30 years in good health. The chain is encoded by TRBV7-9 joined to TRBJ1-1; TRBD1 is possibly the D segment (6 matching bases). The sample comprised PBMCs. The nucleotide sequence reads TGTGCCAGCAGCAGCACACGGGGGCACACTGAAGCTTTCTTT. The resulting protein is CASSSTRGHTEAFF.